This TCR beta chain was found in a study of blood T cell repertoires in COVID-19. Study at large: The United States, Italy and Spain supplied acute and convalescent COVID-19 samples. Sources were T cells, B-cell-depleted T cells, or PBMCs; the material itself was cDNA or gDNA.

Per the study methods: Amplification with reference gene primers provided the estimates of nucleated cell counts. The protocol was immunoSEQ multiplex PCR, while the TCRdb copy is restricted to in-frame clones and leaves out a portion. The V and J calls and clone size come from that table; D and trimming were worked out from the DNA. This sample has nearly 70,000 clones, with around 88% found just once. The table lists this clone with a few counts. The junction and the germline gene differ at one end; a read error may be behind it. Sample: peripheral blood. The TCR originated in an older woman with acute or convalescent COVID-19.

The CDR3 reads CASSEAYLAGGGDF. DNA of the CDR3: TGTGCCAGCAGTGAAGCGTACCTAGCGGGGGGTGGGGATTTT. The chain recombines TRBV2 with TRBJ2-3, with TRBD2 matching 11 bases. This CDR3 has 14 amino acids. The germline CDR1 and CDR2 sequences are SNHLY and FYNNEI.